This T cell receptor beta chain was obtained from a study of blood T cells in healthy people across ages. With a J-beta primer mix and a sample-barcoded 5' primer, a second PCR ran roughly 6 to 11 cycles. One entry per CDR3 protein results from TCRdb running MiXCR on the 5' RACE reads. The sample shows hundreds of thousands of distinct CDR3 sequences, around 41% of them seen only once. V was clipped by 6 bases and J by 2 bases, with 30 bases between them. Germline loops: CDR1 SQVTM, CDR2 ANQGSEA. This CDR3 has 19 residues. The V gene is TRBV29-1, the J gene TRBJ2-3, with TRBD1 as a possible D gene (9 bases). The clonotype originates from a man aged 80 or over in good health. Sequencing used blood. The CDR3 region is CSVTGGRSGSRKFTDTQYF. In DNA, the CDR3 is TGCAGCGTCACAGGGGGCAGGAGCGGGAGTCGGAAATTCACAGATACGCAGTATTTT.